The clone carrying this T cell receptor (beta chain) occurred many times. Antigen specificity is unknown. This record belongs to a study of identical twins. Study-level results: A lower insertion count was a feature of abundant cord blood beta clonotypes, with no such feature in memory repertoires. Cross-sectional statistical analysis was relied on for the conclusions, without the same donors being followed. Analyses of zero insertions could, in part, be confounded by invariant MAIT and iNKT cells. Twins shared beta out-of-frame sequences in excess, but this excess was weaker.

In TCRdb, the 5' RACE reads were re-called with MiXCR into one record per CDR3 protein. The sample holds some 1,700,000 distinct CDR3 sequences, roughly a third seen once. The sample consisted of cord blood. The receptor's source is a newborn girl in good health.

In DNA form, the CDR3 reads TGTGCCAGCTCCGAACAGGCTAACTATGGCTACACCTTC. Translated, it gives CASSEQANYGYTF. The chain links TRBV7-2 to TRBJ1-2, with a tentative D call TRBD1 (5 bases). Per germline, CDR1 SGHTA and CDR2 FQGNSA. The CDR3 has 13 amino acids. Trimming removed 8 bases at V and 0 bases at J, with 10 bases between.